This T cell receptor beta chain derives from a study of blood T cell repertoires in COVID-19. The data were produced by immunoSEQ multiplex PCR, yet TCRdb's version contains in-frame clones alone and is incomplete. Of about 91,000 clones in the sample, less than 85% were seen once. The CDR3 extends over 13 amino acids. From germline, CDR1 is MDHEN and CDR2 SYDVKM. Trimming took 5 bases from V and 4 from J; bases not matched to a gene: 4. What was sequenced was peripheral blood. This sequence was found in a man aged 65 to 79 with acute or convalescent COVID-19. The chain has TRBV28 and TRBJ1-2; 7 positions agree with TRBD1. CDR3 nucleotides: TGTGCCAGCAGTAACAGGGGACTCTATGGCTACACCTTC. This encodes CASSNRGLYGYTF.